The 2 T cell receptor beta chains below were found in one sample sequenced in a study of blood T cells in healthy people across ages. Alongside a J-beta primer mix, a sample-barcoded 5' primer served in a second PCR lasting about 7 to 12 cycles. Each CDR3 protein gets one entry after TCRdb re-called the 5' RACE reads with MiXCR. This sample carries 1.5 million to 1.8 million distinct CDR3 sequences, 40% to 45% of them seen once, and the ten largest clones take under 5%. The sequenced sample was blood. The receptor source for this set is a young woman in good health.

J is TRBJ2-5 and V is TRBV20-1; 7 bases are a match to TRBD2. The trim removed 5 bases at V and 11 bases at J, leaving 17 bases unmatched. Germline V gene data show CDR1 as DFQATT and CDR2 as SNEGSKA (reference sequence). This CDR3 has 14 residues. CDR3 sequence: CSARILRELGEQYF. As DNA, the CDR3 is TGCAGTGCTCGTATATTGCGGGAGTTGGGTGAGCAGTACTTC.

As regards this clonotype: It may be a read error: a sequence one base away is much more abundant. The chain combines TRBV7-9 with TRBJ1-2; 8 positions agree with TRBD1. Per germline, CDR1 SEHNR and CDR2 FQNEAQ (reference sequence). The CDR3 extends over 13 amino acids. The CDR3 is CACRLTGGYGYTF. CDR3 DNA: TGTGCCTGCAGGCTTACAGGGGGCTATGGCTACACCTTC.